This is a list of T cell receptor beta chains from one sample in a study of beta chain features in type 1 diabetes. The repertoire was sequenced with immunoSEQ multiplex PCR; TCRdb's copy has only in-frame clones and lacks some. In the table there are around 310,000 clones, around 10% of which are singletons. The source material was naive CD4+ T cells from blood. Every receptor here comes from a woman aged 30 to 39 in good health. The CDR3 runs from the conserved cysteine through the conserved F or W. A D gene is named only where the DNA matches it firmly. Rows give clone size only sometimes, using once, few, many, or a class for an expanded clone.

D: .; J: TRBJ2-5; V: TRBV19; size: .; DNA: TGTGCCAGTAGTATAGAACTCCAAGAGACCCAGTACTTC; CDR3: CASSIELQETQYF
D: .; J: TRBJ2-5; V: TRBV5-1; size: few; DNA: TGCGCCAGCAGCTCGAGGGAGACCCAGTACTTC; CDR3: CASSSRETQYF
D: .; J: TRBJ2-1; V: TRBV6-5; size: .; DNA: TGTGCCAGCAGACTCTACAATGAGCAGTTCTTC; CDR3: CASRLYNEQFF
D: TRBD2; J: TRBJ2-1; V: TRBV18; size: few; DNA: TGTGCCAGCTCACCACCCGGGAGGGTCGATGAGCAGTTCTTC; CDR3: CASSPPGRVDEQFF
D: TRBD1; J: TRBJ2-7; V: TRBV5-1; size: few; DNA: TGCGCCAGCAGCGGCCGGGACAGGGGGGCCGAGCAGTACTTC; CDR3: CASSGRDRGAEQYF
D: TRBD2; J: TRBJ2-5; V: TRBV19; size: .; DNA: TGTGCCAGTAGTATTAGCGGGAGGGAAGAGACCCAGTACTTC; CDR3: CASSISGREETQYF
D: .; J: TRBJ1-5; V: TRBV7-2; size: .; DNA: TGTGCCAGCAGCCCTTCGGAGATTAGCAATCAGCCCCAGCATTTT; CDR3: CASSPSEISNQPQHF
D: TRBD1; J: TRBJ1-1; V: TRBV5-4; size: .; DNA: TGTGCCAGCAGCCTACAGGGGGCAGGGAACACTGAAGCTTTCTTT; CDR3: CASSLQGAGNTEAFF
D: TRBD1; J: TRBJ2-7; V: TRBV6-5; size: .; DNA: TGTGCCAGCAGTTACTCCAGGGGGCCCTACGAGCAGTACTTC; CDR3: CASSYSRGPYEQYF
D: .; J: TRBJ2-2; V: TRBV13; size: .; DNA: TGTGCCAGCAGCACGCCCCCTCTAGCGTACCCGAACACCGGGGAGCTGTTTTTT; CDR3: CASSTPPLAYPNTGELFF
D: .; J: TRBJ2-1; V: TRBV30; size: .; DNA: TGTGCCTGGAGTGCGAACTACGCCGGGAATGAGCAGTTCTTC; CDR3: CAWSANYAGNEQFF
D: .; J: TRBJ2-7; V: TRBV7-8; size: few; DNA: TGTGCCAGCAGCTCAGAACTAGGAATAACCTACGAGCAGTACTTC; CDR3: CASSSELGITYEQYF
D: TRBD2; J: TRBJ2-1; V: TRBV10-3; size: .; DNA: TGTGCCATCAGTGGGCAAGCGACTAGCGGAAACAATGAGCAGTTCTTC; CDR3: CAISGQATSGNNEQFF
D: .; J: TRBJ1-1; V: TRBV11-1; size: .; DNA: TGTGCCAGCAGCTTAGTCCAGAGGTACACTGAAGCTTTCTTT; CDR3: CASSLVQRYTEAFF
D: TRBD1; J: TRBJ2-1; V: TRBV2; size: few; DNA: TGTGCCAGCAGGGGGGACAGGAATGAGCAGTTCTTC; CDR3: CASRGDRNEQFF
D: .; J: TRBJ2-7; V: TRBV29-1; size: few; DNA: TGCAGCGTTGAAGGTCAAAATTACGAGCAGTACTTC; CDR3: CSVEGQNYEQYF
D: TRBD2; J: TRBJ2-5; V: TRBV5-1; size: few; DNA: TGCGCCAGCAGCTCCTCTAGCGGGAGGGCGCAAGAGACCCAGTACTTC; CDR3: CASSSSSGRAQETQYF
D: .; J: TRBJ1-2; V: TRBV29-1; size: few; DNA: TGCAGCGTTGGGGGTAACAGGTCCGGCTACACCTTC; CDR3: CSVGGNRSGYTF
D: TRBD2; J: TRBJ2-5; V: TRBV5-4; size: few; DNA: TGTGCCAGCAGAGAGACTAGCGGGAGGTTGGAGACCCAGTACTTC; CDR3: CASRETSGRLETQYF
D: TRBD2; J: TRBJ2-1; V: TRBV6-5; size: few; DNA: TGTGCCAGCAGTTACGGGCGGGAGGGCCTCAATGAGCAGTTCTTC; CDR3: CASSYGREGLNEQFF
D: TRBD2; J: TRBJ2-5; V: TRBV29-1; size: .; DNA: TGCAGCGGCTGGACTAGTTTGGGAGAGACCCAGTACTTC; CDR3: CSGWTSLGETQYF
D: .; J: TRBJ2-1; V: TRBV4-2; size: .; DNA: TGTGCCAGCAGCAGGTCAGGGGTAGGCAATGAGCAGTTCTTC; CDR3: CASSRSGVGNEQFF
D: TRBD2; J: TRBJ2-1; V: TRBV18; size: .; DNA: TGTGCCAGCTCACCACCTATTAGCGGGAGGTTGGATGAGCAGTTCTTC; CDR3: CASSPPISGRLDEQFF
D: TRBD1; J: TRBJ2-6; V: TRBV5-1; size: .; DNA: TGCGCCAGCAGCGCCACAGGGGGCTCTGGGGCCAACGTCCTGACTTTC; CDR3: CASSATGGSGANVLTF
D: .; J: TRBJ2-6; V: TRBV7-9; size: .; DNA: TGTGCCAGCAGCTTTTGGCAGTCCCTCGCTGGGGCCAACGTCCTGACTTTC; CDR3: CASSFWQSLAGANVLTF
D: TRBD2; J: TRBJ2-7; V: TRBV4-2; size: .; DNA: TGTGCCAGCAGCCAAGTTCGGGTTGGGCGGGAGCTCTACGAGCAGTACTTC; CDR3: CASSQVRVGRELYEQYF
D: .; J: TRBJ2-5; V: TRBV28; size: .; DNA: TGTGCCAGCAGCTCTGCTGGGCAGGTGATCCAAGAGACCCAGTACTTC; CDR3: CASSSAGQVIQETQYF
D: TRBD2; J: TRBJ2-2; V: TRBV7-2; size: .; DNA: TGTGCCAGCAGCTTGTTTAGCGGGGGGAACACCGGGGAGCTGTTTTTT; CDR3: CASSLFSGGNTGELFF
D: TRBD1; J: TRBJ1-2; V: TRBV28; size: .; DNA: TGTGCCAGCAGTTTACCCCGGGACAGGGGGCATGGCTACACCTTC; CDR3: CASSLPRDRGHGYTF
D: .; J: TRBJ2-1; V: TRBV6-4; size: few; DNA: TGTGCCAGCAGTGACGATGGGGAGTCTGAGCAGTTCTTC; CDR3: CASSDDGESEQFF
D: .; J: TRBJ2-3; V: TRBV11-2; size: few; DNA: TGTGCCAGCAGCCCACACAGTCTGCGGGACCGCACAGATACGCAGTATTTT; CDR3: CASSPHSLRDRTDTQYF
D: .; J: TRBJ2-5; V: TRBV19; size: .; DNA: TGTGCCAGTAGTATCGGCACTAAAGAGACCCAGTACTTC; CDR3: CASSIGTKETQYF
D: TRBD1; J: TRBJ2-5; V: TRBV27; size: few; DNA: TGTGCCAGCAGTACTCGTGGACAGGGGCCCGAGACCCAGTACTTC; CDR3: CASSTRGQGPETQYF
D: TRBD1; J: TRBJ1-4; V: TRBV5-4; size: few; DNA: TGTGCCAGCAGTCGATCCGGGACAGCAAATGAAAAACTGTTTTTT; CDR3: CASSRSGTANEKLFF
D: TRBD1; J: TRBJ2-5; V: TRBV25-1; size: few; DNA: TGTGCCAGCAGTGAATTGGGGCGGACAGGGGAGTACCAAGAGACCCAGTACTTC; CDR3: CASSELGRTGEYQETQYF
D: .; J: TRBJ2-3; V: TRBV5-8; size: .; DNA: TGTGCCAGCAGCCCGCAGACAGATACGCAGTATTTT; CDR3: CASSPQTDTQYF
D: TRBD2; J: TRBJ2-7; V: TRBV6-4; size: few; DNA: TGTGCCAGTAGACTAGCGGGAGTCCTCGAGCAGTACTTC; CDR3: CASRLAGVLEQYF
D: TRBD2; J: TRBJ2-7; V: TRBV7-2; size: .; DNA: TGTGCCAGCAGTTTCAAGTTCATACTAGCGGGGACCTCCGCCCACGAGCAGTACTTC; CDR3: CASSFKFILAGTSAHEQYF
D: TRBD2; J: TRBJ2-3; V: TRBV11-3; size: few; DNA: TGTGCCAGCAGCGTCGGGACTAGCGCCAGCACAGATACGCAGTATTTT; CDR3: CASSVGTSASTDTQYF
D: TRBD2; J: TRBJ2-5; V: TRBV14; size: .; DNA: TGTGCCAGCAGCACGGCGGGGGTCCTTGGGGAGACCCAGTACTTC; CDR3: CASSTAGVLGETQYF
D: .; J: TRBJ1-1; V: TRBV29-1; size: few; DNA: TGCAGCACAAACGACTCAGGGGACACTGAAGCTTTCTTT; CDR3: CSTNDSGDTEAFF
D: .; J: TRBJ1-5; V: TRBV5-8; size: .; DNA: TGTGCCAGCAGCTTATTGACCTCCCCGGGGGGCAATCAGCCCCAGCATTTT; CDR3: CASSLLTSPGGNQPQHF
D: .; J: TRBJ2-1; V: TRBV7-9; size: few; DNA: TGTGCCAGCAGCTTTGGGCAGGACTTATACAATGAGCAGTTCTTC; CDR3: CASSFGQDLYNEQFF
D: .; J: TRBJ2-5; V: TRBV4-3; size: .; DNA: TGCGCCAGCAGCCAAGGCGGACAGCGTGGGACCCAGTACTTC; CDR3: CASSQGGQRGTQYF
D: TRBD1; J: TRBJ2-5; V: TRBV6-1; size: few; DNA: TGTGCCAGCAGTATCCGGGACAGGGAGGAGACCCAGTACTTC; CDR3: CASSIRDREETQYF
D: TRBD2; J: TRBJ2-7; V: TRBV28; size: .; DNA: TGTGCCAGCACCGGGGGACTAGCGGGATATGAGCAGTACTTC; CDR3: CASTGGLAGYEQYF
D: .; J: TRBJ2-6; V: TRBV19; size: .; DNA: TGTGCCACTCCATGGGTTAGTAGCTTCACCTCTGGGGCCAACGTCCTGACTTTC; CDR3: CATPWVSSFTSGANVLTF
D: TRBD2; J: TRBJ2-7; V: TRBV9; size: few; DNA: TGTGCCAGCAGCTTAACTAGCGGGATAGGCGAGCAGTACTTC; CDR3: CASSLTSGIGEQYF
D: .; J: TRBJ2-1; V: TRBV29-1; size: .; DNA: TGCAGCGTCCAACCTCCCGGGACTGCCGCCCACAATGAGCAGTTCTTC; CDR3: CSVQPPGTAAHNEQFF
D: .; J: TRBJ2-7; V: TRBV9; size: .; DNA: TGTGCCAGCAGCGCAACCGGGACACAACGCGAGCAGTACTTC; CDR3: CASSATGTQREQYF